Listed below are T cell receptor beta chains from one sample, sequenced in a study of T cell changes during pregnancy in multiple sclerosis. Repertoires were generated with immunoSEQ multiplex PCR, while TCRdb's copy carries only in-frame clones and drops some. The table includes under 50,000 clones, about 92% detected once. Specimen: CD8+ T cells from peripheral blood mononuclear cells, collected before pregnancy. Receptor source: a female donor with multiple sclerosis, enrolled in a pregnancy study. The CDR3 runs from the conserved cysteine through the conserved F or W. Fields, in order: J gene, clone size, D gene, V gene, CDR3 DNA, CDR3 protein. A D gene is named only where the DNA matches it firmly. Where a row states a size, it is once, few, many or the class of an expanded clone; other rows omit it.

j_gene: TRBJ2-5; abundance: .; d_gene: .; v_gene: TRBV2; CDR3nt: TGTGCCAGCAGTGAAGCGGCTTCCTCCAGGGTTAAGGAGGAGACCCAGTACTTC; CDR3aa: CASSEAASSRVKEETQYF
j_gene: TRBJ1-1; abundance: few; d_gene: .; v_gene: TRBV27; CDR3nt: TGTGCCAGCAGTCTCCTGAACACTGAAGCTTTCTTT; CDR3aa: CASSLLNTEAFF
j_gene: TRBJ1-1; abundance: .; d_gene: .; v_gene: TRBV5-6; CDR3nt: TGTGCCAGCAGCCGCGGGACGGGGAACACTGAAGCTTTCTTT; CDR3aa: CASSRGTGNTEAFF
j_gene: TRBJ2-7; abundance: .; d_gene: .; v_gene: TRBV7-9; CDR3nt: TGTGCCAGCAGCTCCTCTAGAGGACTCGCTTCCTACGAGCAGTACTTC; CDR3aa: CASSSSRGLASYEQYF
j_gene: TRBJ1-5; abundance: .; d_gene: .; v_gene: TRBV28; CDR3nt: TGTGCCAGCAGTTTAAGCCTAGACGATCAGCCCCAGCATTTT; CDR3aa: CASSLSLDDQPQHF
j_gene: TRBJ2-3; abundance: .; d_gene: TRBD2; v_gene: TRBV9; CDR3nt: TGTGCCAGCAGCGCACAGCGGGGCGTGATAAGCACAGATACGCAGTATTTT; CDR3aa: CASSAQRGVISTDTQYF
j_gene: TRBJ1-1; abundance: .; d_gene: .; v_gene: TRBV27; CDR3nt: TGTGCCAGCAGTGGAGGGGCCCTTGAAGCTTTCTTT; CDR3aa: CASSGGALEAFF
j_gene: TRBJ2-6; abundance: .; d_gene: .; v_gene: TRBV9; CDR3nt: TGTGCCAGCAGCGTAGGACAGCAGGGGACTGGGGCCAACGTCCTGACTTTC; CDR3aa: CASSVGQQGTGANVLTF
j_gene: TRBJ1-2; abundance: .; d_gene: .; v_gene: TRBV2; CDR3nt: TGTGCCAGCGTAGACCACAGGGACGGCGGCTACACCTTC; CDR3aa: CASVDHRDGGYTF
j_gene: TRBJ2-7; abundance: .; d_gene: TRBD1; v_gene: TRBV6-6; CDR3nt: TGTGCCAGCAGTTCCTCACAGGGGCGGTACGAGCAGTACTTC; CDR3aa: CASSSSQGRYEQYF
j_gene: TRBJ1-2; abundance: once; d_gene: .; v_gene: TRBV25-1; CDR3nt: TGTGCCACCCGAGGGGGGGTAGACGGCTACACCTTC; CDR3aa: CATRGGVDGYTF
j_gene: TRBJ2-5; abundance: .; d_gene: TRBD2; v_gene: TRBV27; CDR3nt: TGTGCCAGCACCCCCCGGGGGGGGCGATGGGAGACCCAGTACTTC; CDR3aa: CASTPRGGRWETQYF
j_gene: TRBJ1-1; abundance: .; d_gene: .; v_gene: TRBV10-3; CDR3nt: TGTGCCATCAGTGAGACTCAGGGAGGAGCTTTCTTT; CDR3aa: CAISETQGGAFF
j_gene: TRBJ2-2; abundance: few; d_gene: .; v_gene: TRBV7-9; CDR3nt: TGTGCCAGCAGCCCTGGGGGGAAACTCACCGGGGAGCTGTTTTTT; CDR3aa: CASSPGGKLTGELFF
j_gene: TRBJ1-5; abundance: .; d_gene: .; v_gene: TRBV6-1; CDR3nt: TGTGCCATCGGGGGGCGAGGCAATCAGCCCCAGCATTTT; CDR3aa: CAIGGRGNQPQHF
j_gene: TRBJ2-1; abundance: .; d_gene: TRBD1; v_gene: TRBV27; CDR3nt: TGTGCCAGCAGTATTCCCGGGACAGCGGAGTTCTTC; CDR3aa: CASSIPGTAEFF
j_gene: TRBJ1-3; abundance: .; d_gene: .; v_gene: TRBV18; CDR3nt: TGTGCCAGCTCACTTCGGGAGACTGGAAACACCATATATTTT; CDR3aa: CASSLRETGNTIYF
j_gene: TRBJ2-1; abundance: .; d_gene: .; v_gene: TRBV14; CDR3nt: TGTGCCAGCAGCCTTAGGGGCGGAGGACCTAGGGGGGAGCAGTTCTTC; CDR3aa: CASSLRGGGPRGEQFF
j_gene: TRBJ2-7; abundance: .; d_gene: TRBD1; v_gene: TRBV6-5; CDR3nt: TGTGCCAGCAGTTACCAACAGGGGTCTTACGAGCAGTACTTC; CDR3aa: CASSYQQGSYEQYF
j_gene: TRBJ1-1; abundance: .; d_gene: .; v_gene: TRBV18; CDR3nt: TGTGCCAGCTCACCTCAGGGGACTGAAGCTTTCTTT; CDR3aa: CASSPQGTEAFF
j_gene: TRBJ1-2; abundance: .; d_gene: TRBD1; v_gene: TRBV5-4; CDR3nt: TGTGCCAGCAGCCTGGGACAGGCCAACTATGGCTACACCTTC; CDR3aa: CASSLGQANYGYTF
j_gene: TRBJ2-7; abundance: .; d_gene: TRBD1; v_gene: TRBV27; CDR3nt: TGTGCCAGCAAGACAGGGGCCGAGCAGTACTTC; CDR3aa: CASKTGAEQYF
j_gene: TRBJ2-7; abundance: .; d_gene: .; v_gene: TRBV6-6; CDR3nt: TGTGCCAGCAGTTACTCAGGCAGGGACTACGAGCAGTACTTC; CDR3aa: CASSYSGRDYEQYF
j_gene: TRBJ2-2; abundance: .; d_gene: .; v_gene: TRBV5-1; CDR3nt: TGCGCCAGCAGCCCGCGTGACGGGAGCGGGGAGCTGTTTTTT; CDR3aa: CASSPRDGSGELFF
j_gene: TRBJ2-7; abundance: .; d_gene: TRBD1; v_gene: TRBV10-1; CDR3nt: TGCGCCAGCAGTGAGGGCTACAGGGGGCGGATGTACGAGCAGTACTTC; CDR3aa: CASSEGYRGRMYEQYF
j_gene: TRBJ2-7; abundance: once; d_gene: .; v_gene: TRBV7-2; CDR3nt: TGTGCCAGCAGCTTGCGGGGGCGCGAGGTGGACGAGCAGTACTTC; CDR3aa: CASSLRGREVDEQYF
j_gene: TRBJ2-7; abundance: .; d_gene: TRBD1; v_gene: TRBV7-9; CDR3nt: TGTGCCAGCAGCGCGAGTTCCGGGACAGCCTTCTACGAGCAGTACTTC; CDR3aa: CASSASSGTAFYEQYF
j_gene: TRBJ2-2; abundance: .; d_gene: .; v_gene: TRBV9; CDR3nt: TGTGCCAGCAGCGTACTAGGGGACACCGGGGAGCTGTTTTTT; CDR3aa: CASSVLGDTGELFF
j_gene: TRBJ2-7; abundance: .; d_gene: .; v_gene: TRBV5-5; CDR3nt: TGTGCCAGCAGCTTGGTGAGCTCCTACGAGCAGTACTTC; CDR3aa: CASSLVSSYEQYF
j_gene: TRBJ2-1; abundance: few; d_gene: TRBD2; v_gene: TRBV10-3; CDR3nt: TGTGCCATCAGTGAGTCAAGGCGTCGGGAGGGCCTTGAGGAGCAGTTCTTC; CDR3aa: CAISESRRREGLEEQFF
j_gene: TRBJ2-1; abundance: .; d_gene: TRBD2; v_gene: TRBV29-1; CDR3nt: TGCAGCGTTGAAGAGCATCGAGCGGGAGATCTCTACAATGAGCAGTTCTTC; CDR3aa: CSVEEHRAGDLYNEQFF
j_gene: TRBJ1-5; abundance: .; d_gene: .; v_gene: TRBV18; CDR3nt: TGTGCCAGCTCACGGCCAGGACAGCAGCTTACTCCCAATCAGCCCCAGCATTTT; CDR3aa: CASSRPGQQLTPNQPQHF
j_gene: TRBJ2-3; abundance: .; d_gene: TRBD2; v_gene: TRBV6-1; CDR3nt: TGTGCCAGCATAGGCGGGAGGTTGACAGATACGCAGTATTTT; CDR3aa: CASIGGRLTDTQYF
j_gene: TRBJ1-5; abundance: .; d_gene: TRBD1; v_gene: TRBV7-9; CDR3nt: TGTGCCAGCAGCTTAGGGGACAGGGAGGAGCATTTT; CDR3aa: CASSLGDREEHF
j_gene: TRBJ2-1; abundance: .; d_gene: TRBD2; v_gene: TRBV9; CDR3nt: TGTGCCAGCAGCGTAGACGGGGGGATCAATGAGCAGTTCTTC; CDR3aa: CASSVDGGINEQFF
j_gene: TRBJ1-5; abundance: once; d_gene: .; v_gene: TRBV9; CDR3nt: TGTGCCAGCAGCCCGGACAGCGGCGGTCAGCCCCAGCATTTT; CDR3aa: CASSPDSGGQPQHF
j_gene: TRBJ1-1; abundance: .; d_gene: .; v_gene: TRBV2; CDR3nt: TGTGCCAGCTTCCCGGGACTTTCGAACACTGAAGCTTTCTTT; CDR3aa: CASFPGLSNTEAFF
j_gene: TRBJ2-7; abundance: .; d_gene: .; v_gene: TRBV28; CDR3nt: TGTGCCAGCAGAGGTCGAACAGGGAGCTCCTACGAGCAGTACTTC; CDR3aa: CASRGRTGSSYEQYF
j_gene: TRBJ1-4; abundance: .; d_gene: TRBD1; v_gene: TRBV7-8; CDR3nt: TGTGCCAGCAGCTTAGGGACAGGTCTTGAAAAACTGTTTTTT; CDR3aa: CASSLGTGLEKLFF
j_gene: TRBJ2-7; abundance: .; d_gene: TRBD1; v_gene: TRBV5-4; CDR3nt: TGTGCCAGCAGCTCCCCGGGACAGGGGAGGTACGAGCAGTACTTC; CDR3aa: CASSSPGQGRYEQYF
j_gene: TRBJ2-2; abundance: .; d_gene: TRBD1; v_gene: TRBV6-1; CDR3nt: TGTGCCAGCGGGGGACAGGAGCGTCCCGGGGAGCTGTTTTTT; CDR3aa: CASGGQERPGELFF
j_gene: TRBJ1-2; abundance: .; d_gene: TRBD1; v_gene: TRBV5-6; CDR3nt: TGTGCCAGCAGCCCTGGGACAGGGGGACACTATGGCTACACCTTC; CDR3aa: CASSPGTGGHYGYTF
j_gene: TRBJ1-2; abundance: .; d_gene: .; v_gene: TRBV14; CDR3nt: TGTGCCAGCAGCCAAGATGGTCCGGCTGGGCAGGGGCGAGGCTACACCTTC; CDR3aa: CASSQDGPAGQGRGYTF